This T cell receptor (beta chain) stems from a study of blood T cell repertoires in COVID-19. Background on the study: Samples came from the United States, Italy and Spain, spanning acute and convalescent COVID-19. From T cells, B-cell-depleted T cells, or PBMCs came the material, which was cDNA or gDNA.

Original analysis: Nucleated cell number was recorded as an estimate derived from reference gene primer amplification. Sequenced by immunoSEQ multiplex PCR; TCRdb stores in-frame clones only, minus some. The D gene and trimming were derived from the DNA, and the V and J assignments and clone size from that table. The profile shows about 190,000 clones, more than 75% of them singletons. The CDR3 length is 12 residues. The V gene end was trimmed by 3 bases and the J gene end by 6 bases; junction bases not matched to a gene: 0. The germline gives CDR1 KGHSH, CDR2 LQKENI. The sequencing input was peripheral blood. The J gene is TRBJ1-2, the V gene TRBV18; TRBD1 matches 8 bases. This TCR came from a human donor in a cohort sampled during active COVID-19. CDR3 sequence reads: CASSPGQDGYTF. In DNA, the CDR3 is TGTGCCAGCTCACCGGGACAGGATGGCTACACCTTC.